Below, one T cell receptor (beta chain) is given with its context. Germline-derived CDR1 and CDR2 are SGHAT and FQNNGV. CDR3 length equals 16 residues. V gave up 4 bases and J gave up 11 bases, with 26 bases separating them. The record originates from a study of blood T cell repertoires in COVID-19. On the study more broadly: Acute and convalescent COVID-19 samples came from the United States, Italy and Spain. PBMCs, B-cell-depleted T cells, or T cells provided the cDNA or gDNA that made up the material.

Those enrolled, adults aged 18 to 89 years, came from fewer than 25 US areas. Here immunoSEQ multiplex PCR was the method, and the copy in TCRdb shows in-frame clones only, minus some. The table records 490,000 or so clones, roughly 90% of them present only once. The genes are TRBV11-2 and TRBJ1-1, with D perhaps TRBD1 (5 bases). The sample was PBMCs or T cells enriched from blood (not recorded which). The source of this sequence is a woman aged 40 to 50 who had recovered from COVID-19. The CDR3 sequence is CASSSRRGGRTPKAFF. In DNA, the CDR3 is TGTGCCAGCAGCTCAAGGCGGGGCGGTCGAACACCGAAGGCTTTCTTT.